The 13 T cell receptor beta chains listed next were all sequenced from one sample in a study of cytomegalovirus exposure and HLA in healthy donors (dated by TCRdb to about 2017). The library was generated by the immunoSEQ multiplex PCR assay. For the multiplex PCR, a mixture combining 60 forward primers for TCR Vbeta segments and 13 reverse primers for TCR Jbeta segments was used. This immuneACCESS table, as held by TCRdb, lists in-frame sequences with V and J called but not all clones. Of the missing ones, under half trace to an unresolved V gene in checked studies; the others have no known cause. This sample gives fewer than 150,000 clones in total; about four fifths of them show up just once. The top ten hold over 2% of the sample. Sequencing input: PBMCs. The receptors derive from a man aged 25-40 years in good health and CMV-seronegative.

The chain carries TRBV5-6 and TRBJ2-5; 7 bases line up with TRBD2. Germline values: CDR1 SGHDT, CDR2 YYEEEE. The CDR3 covers 15 residues. V trimming: 5 bases; J trimming: 2 bases; junction bases outside the gene matches: 9. The CDR3 is CASSRSGTKQETQYF. The CDR3 DNA sequence: TGTGCCAGCAGTAGGAGCGGGACGAAACAAGAGACCCAGTACTTC.

The gene calls are TRBV4-2 and TRBJ2-1; 11 positions match TRBD2. V gave up 4 bases and J gave up 8 bases; unmatched junction bases: 4. There are 14 residues in the CDR3. CDR1 and CDR2 from the germline V gene are LGHNA and YNFKEQ. DNA for the CDR3: TGTGCCAGCAGCCGCGGTAGCGGGAGGGATGAGCAGTTCTTC. It codes for CASSRGSGRDEQFF.

J is TRBJ2-3 and V is TRBV4-2, with D uncertain. V lost 4 bases, J lost 0 bases, and 14 bases lay in between. There are 16 residues in the CDR3. Germline assignment: CDR1 LGHNA and CDR2 YNFKEQ. The chain's CDR3 is CASSPVFLSSTDTQYF. Here the CDR3 DNA reads TGTGCCAGCAGCCCTGTCTTCCTCTCTAGCACAGATACGCAGTATTTT.

The gene calls are TRBV7-8 and TRBJ1-1, with unresolved D. Germline values: CDR1 SGHVS, CDR2 FQNEAQ. V was cut by 5 bases and J by 1 base, with 11 bases left in between. The CDR3 has 14 residues. CDR3 in amino acids: CASSPIAENTEAFF. Here the CDR3 DNA reads TGTGCCAGCAGCCCGATTGCAGAGAACACTGAAGCTTTCTTT.

This clone was detected only once. The rearrangement uses TRBV4-1 and TRBJ2-6; maybe TRBD2 (5 bases). The CDR3 sequence is 18 residues long. In germline, CDR1 is MGHRA, CDR2 YSYEKL. Trimming took off 4 bases at V and 2 bases at J, with 18 bases between the two ends. The CDR3 DNA follows: TGCGCCAGCAGCCCAGTCGAGGGATCGGTTGCTGGGGCCAACGTCCTGACTTTC. Translation gives CASSPVEGSVAGANVLTF.

V is TRBV7-2 and J is TRBJ1-2; perhaps TRBD1 as D (5 bases). This CDR3 has 14 amino acids. Trimming cost V 2 bases and J 3 bases, with 10 bases left between them. Looked up from germline, CDR1 is SGHTA and CDR2 is FQGNSA. The CDR3 DNA reads TGTGCCAGCAGCTTATGGGGCGGGGACTATGGCTACACCTTC. Translating gives CASSLWGGDYGYTF.

The gene calls are TRBV4-2 and TRBJ2-1, with D tentatively TRBD1 (5 bases). This CDR3 region has 13 residues. The V gene lost 1 base and the J gene lost 8 bases, with 9 bases spanning the gap. Germline-derived CDR1 and CDR2 are LGHNA and YNFKEQ. The CDR3 coding sequence is TGTGCCAGCAGCCAAGTAGGGGCCGATGAGCAGTTCTTC. Translating gives CASSQVGADEQFF.

V usage is TRBV30 and J usage is TRBJ2-7; no clear D gene. Trimming pared 5 bases from V and 4 bases from J, leaving 15 bases between. Germline V gives CDR1 GTSNPN, CDR2 SVGIG (reference sequence). The CDR3 is 13 residues long. This chain's CDR3 is CAWAAGFRYEQYF. In DNA form, the CDR3 reads TGTGCCTGGGCGGCCGGGTTCCGGTACGAGCAGTACTTC. Filled out from reference TRBV30 and TRBJ2-7, the complete variable domain reads SQTIHQWPATLVQPVGSPLSLECTVEGTSNPNLYWYRQAAGRGLQLLFYSVGIGQISSEVPQNLSASRPQDRQFILSSKKLLLSDSGFYLCAWAAGFRYEQYFGPGTRLTVT.

This clone was counted only a few times. This chain connects TRBV19 to TRBJ2-7, with 10 bases aligning to TRBD1. CDR3 length equals 11 residues. The ends lost 9 bases at V and 5 bases at J; junction bases unmatched: 1. Germline values: CDR1 LNHDA, CDR2 SQIVND (reference sequence). CDR3 in amino acids: CASGQGDEQYF. In DNA form, the CDR3 reads TGTGCCAGCGGACAGGGGGACGAGCAGTACTTC.

A word on this clone: One junction end disagrees with the germline gene, perhaps due to a read error. V is TRBV7-9 and J is TRBJ1-4, with D tentatively TRBD1 (5 bases). The CDR3 totals 14 residues. Germline assignment: CDR1 SEHNR and CDR2 FQNEAQ (reference sequence). The DNA of the CDR3 is TGTTCCAGCAGCTTAGCAGGGAGGGATGAAAAACTGTTTTTT. Translated: CSSSLAGRDEKLFF.

This clone was found once. This sequence joins TRBV7-2 and TRBJ2-7; no definite D call. CDR3 length equals 11 residues. Trimming shortened V by 5 bases and J by 3 bases, and 5 bases separated the two germline ends. Germline CDR1 is SGHTA and CDR2 is FQGNSA. The CDR3 protein is CASSNSYEQYF. In DNA form, the CDR3 reads TGTGCCAGCAGCAATAGCTACGAGCAGTACTTC.

The chain recombines TRBV9 with TRBJ1-2; no firm D call. Germline CDR1 and CDR2: SGDLS and YYNGEE. Trimming shortened V by 4 bases and J by 5 bases, and 15 bases separated the two germline ends. CDR3 length equals 14 residues. DNA of the CDR3: TGTGCCAGCAGCCAAGACACCAGCGGGTATGGCTACACCTTC. The encoded protein is CASSQDTSGYGYTF.

The chain couples TRBV6-5 to TRBJ2-7; 9 bases line up with TRBD1. J was trimmed by 2 bases and V by 4 bases; bases with no gene match: 6. The CDR3 sequence is 15 residues long. Germline lookup yields CDR1 MNHEY and CDR2 SVGAGI. CDR3 in amino acids: CASSSGTGIPYEQYF. CDR3 coding DNA: TGTGCCAGCAGTTCTGGGACAGGGATCCCCTACGAGCAGTACTTC.